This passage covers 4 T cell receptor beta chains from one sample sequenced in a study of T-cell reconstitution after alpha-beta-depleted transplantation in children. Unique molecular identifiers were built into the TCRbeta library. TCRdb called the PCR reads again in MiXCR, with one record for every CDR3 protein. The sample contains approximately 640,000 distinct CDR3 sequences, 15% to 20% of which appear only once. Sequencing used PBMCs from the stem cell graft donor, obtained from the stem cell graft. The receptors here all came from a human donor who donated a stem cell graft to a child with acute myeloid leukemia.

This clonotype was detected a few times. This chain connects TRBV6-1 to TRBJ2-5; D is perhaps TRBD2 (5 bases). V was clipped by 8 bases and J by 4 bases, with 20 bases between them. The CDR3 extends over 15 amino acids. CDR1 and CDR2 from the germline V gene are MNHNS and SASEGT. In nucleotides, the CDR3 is TGTGCCAGCTCAGTGATGTGGCGTCGGGGAGAGACCCAGTACTTC. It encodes CASSVMWRRGETQYF.

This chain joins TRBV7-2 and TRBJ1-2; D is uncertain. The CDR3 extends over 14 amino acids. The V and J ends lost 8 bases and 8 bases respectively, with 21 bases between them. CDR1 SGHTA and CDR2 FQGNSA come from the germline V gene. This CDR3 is CASSRGQVPSGYTF. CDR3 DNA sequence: TGTGCCAGCTCCCGAGGGCAGGTCCCCAGCGGCTACACCTTC. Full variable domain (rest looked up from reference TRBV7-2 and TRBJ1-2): GAGVSQSPSNKVTEKGKDVELRCDPISGHTALYWYRQSLGQGLEFLIYFQGNSAPDKSGLPSDRFSAERTGGSVSTLTIQRTQQEDSAVYLCASSRGQVPSGYTFGSGTRLTVV.

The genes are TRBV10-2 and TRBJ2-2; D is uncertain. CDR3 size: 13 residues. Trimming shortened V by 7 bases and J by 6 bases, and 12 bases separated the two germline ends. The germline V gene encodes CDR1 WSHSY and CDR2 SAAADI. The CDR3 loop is CASKYSAAGELFF. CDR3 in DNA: TGCGCCAGCAAATATTCAGCCGCCGGGGAGCTGTTTTTT.

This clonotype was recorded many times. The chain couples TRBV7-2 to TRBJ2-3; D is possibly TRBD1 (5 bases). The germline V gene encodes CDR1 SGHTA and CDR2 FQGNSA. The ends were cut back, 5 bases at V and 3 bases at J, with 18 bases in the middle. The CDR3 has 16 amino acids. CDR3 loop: CASSPRRRAQTDTQYF. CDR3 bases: TGTGCCAGCAGCCCGCGCCGCAGGGCCCAGACAGATACGCAGTATTTT.